This entry describes one T cell receptor beta chain. Sequenced by immunoSEQ multiplex PCR; TCRdb stores in-frame clones only, minus some. The data show tens of thousands of clones, roughly nine tenths seen once. Trimming left V 5 bases short and J 5 bases short, with 22 bases between. This CDR3 has 17 amino acids. Germline CDR1 MDHEN, CDR2 SYDVKM. This record belongs to a study of T cell changes during pregnancy in multiple sclerosis. The starting material was CD8+ T cells from peripheral blood mononuclear cells, obtained in the second trimester of pregnancy. The genes are TRBV28 and TRBJ2-1, with a weak D call TRBD2 (6 bases). The source is a female donor with multiple sclerosis, enrolled in a pregnancy study. The CDR3 nucleotides are TGTGCCAGCAGTGCTACCTGGACTACCCCCACCCACAATGAGCAGTTCTTC. It is translated as CASSATWTTPTHNEQFF. Combining the CDR3 with reference TRBV28 and TRBJ2-1 gives the whole variable domain DVKVTQSSRYLVKRTGEKVFLECVQDMDHENMFWYRQDPGLGLRLIYFSYDVKMKEKGDIPEGYSVSREKKERFSLILESASTNQTSMYLCASSATWTTPTHNEQFFGPGTRLTVL.